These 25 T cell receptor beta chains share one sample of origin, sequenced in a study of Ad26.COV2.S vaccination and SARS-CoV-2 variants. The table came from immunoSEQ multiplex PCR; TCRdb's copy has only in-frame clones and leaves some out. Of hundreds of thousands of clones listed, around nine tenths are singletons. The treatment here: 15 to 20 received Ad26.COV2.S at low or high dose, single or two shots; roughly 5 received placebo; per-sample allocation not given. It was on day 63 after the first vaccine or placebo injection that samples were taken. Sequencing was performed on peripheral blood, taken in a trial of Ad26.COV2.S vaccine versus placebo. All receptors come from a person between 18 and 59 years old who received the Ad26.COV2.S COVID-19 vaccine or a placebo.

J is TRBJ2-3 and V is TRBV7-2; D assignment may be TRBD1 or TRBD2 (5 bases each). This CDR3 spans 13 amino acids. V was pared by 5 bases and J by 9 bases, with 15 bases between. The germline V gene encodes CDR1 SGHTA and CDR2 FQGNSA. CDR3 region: CASSLGTRETQYF. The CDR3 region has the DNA TGTGCCAGCAGCCTCGGGACCCGGGAAACGCAGTATTTT. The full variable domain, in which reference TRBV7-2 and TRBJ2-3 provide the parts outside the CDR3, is GAGVSQSPSNKVTEKGKDVELRCDPISGHTALYWYRQSLGQGLEFLIYFQGNSAPDKSGLPSDRFSAERTGGSVSTLTIQRTQQEDSAVYLCASSLGTRETQYFGPGTRLTVL.

The CDR3 region has the DNA TGTGCCAGCAGCCAAGGACTAGCGGGGCAAAGTGATACGCAGTATTTT. It codes for CASSQGLAGQSDTQYF. This rearrangement joins TRBV7-3 to TRBJ2-3; TRBD2 matches 12 bases. CDR1 is SGHTA, CDR2 FQGTGA, per germline. V dropped 5 bases and J dropped 6; count of bases not matched to a gene: 9. The CDR3 is 16 residues long.

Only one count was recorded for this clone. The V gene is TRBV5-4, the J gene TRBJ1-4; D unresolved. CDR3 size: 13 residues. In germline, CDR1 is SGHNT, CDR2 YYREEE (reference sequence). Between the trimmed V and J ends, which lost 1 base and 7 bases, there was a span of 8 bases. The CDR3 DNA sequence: TGTGCCAGCAGCTTGTATGTCGGTGAAAAACTGTTTTTT. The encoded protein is CASSLYVGEKLFF.

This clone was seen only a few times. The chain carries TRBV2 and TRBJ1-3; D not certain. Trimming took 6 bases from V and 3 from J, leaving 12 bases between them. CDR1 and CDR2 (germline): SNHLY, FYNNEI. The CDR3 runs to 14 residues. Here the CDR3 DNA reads TGTGCCAGCAGGCTTCAAGCAAATGGAAACACCATATATTTT. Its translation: CASRLQANGNTIYF.

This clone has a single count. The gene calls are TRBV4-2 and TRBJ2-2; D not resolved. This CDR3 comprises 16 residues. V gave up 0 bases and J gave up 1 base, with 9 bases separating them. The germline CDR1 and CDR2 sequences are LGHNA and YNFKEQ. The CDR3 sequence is CASSQDRPENTGELFF. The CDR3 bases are TGTGCCAGCAGCCAAGATCGTCCAGAGAACACCGGGGAGCTGTTTTTT.

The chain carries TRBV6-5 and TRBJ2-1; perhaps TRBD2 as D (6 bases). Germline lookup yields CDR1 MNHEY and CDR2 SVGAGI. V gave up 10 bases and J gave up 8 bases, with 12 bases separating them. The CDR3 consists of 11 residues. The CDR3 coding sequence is TGTGCCACCCTCGGGGGAGATGAGCAGTTCTTC. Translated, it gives CATLGGDEQFF.

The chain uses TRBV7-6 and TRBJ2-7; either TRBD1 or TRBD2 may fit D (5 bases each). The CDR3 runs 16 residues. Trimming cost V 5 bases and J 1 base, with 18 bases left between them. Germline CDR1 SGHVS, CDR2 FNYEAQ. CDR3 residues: CASSDGEGIPSYEQYF. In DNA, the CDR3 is TGTGCCAGCAGCGACGGTGAGGGGATTCCGTCCTACGAGCAGTACTTC.

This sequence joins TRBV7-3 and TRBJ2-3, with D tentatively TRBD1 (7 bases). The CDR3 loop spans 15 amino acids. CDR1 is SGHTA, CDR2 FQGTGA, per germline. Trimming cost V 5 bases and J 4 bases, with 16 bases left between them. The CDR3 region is CASSPTGSGADTQYF. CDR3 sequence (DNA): TGTGCCAGCAGCCCGACAGGGTCGGGGGCAGATACGCAGTATTTT.

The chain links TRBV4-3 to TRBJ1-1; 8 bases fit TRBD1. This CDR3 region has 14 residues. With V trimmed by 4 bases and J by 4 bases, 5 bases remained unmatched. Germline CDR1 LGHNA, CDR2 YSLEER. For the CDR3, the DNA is TGCGCCAGCAGCCCGCAGGGGGCAGGCACTGAAGCTTTCTTT. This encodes CASSPQGAGTEAFF.

Written as DNA, the CDR3 is TGTGCCTGGAGTGGGGGGACAGCTAATATCGGCAATCAGCCCCAGCATTTT. Its protein product is CAWSGGTANIGNQPQHF. V is TRBV30 and J is TRBJ1-5, with 7 positions matching TRBD1. V shed 1 base, J shed 2 bases, and the junction held 11 bases outside the gene matches. The CDR3 runs to 17 residues. Germline V gene lookup returns CDR1 GTSNPN and CDR2 SVGIG (reference sequence).

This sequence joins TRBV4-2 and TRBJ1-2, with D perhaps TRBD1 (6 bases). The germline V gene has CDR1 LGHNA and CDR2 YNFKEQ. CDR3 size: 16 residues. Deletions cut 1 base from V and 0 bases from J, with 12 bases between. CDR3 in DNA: TGTGCCAGCAGCCAAGTGGGAAACAGGGCTAACTATGGCTACACCTTC. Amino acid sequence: CASSQVGNRANYGYTF.

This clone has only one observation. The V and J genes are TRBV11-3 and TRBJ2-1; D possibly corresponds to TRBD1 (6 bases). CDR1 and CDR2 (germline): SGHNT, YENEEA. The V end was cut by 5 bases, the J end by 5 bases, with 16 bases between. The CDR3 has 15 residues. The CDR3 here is CASSQRGEGDNEQFF. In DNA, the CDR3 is TGTGCCAGCAGCCAAAGAGGAGAGGGGGACAATGAGCAGTTCTTC.

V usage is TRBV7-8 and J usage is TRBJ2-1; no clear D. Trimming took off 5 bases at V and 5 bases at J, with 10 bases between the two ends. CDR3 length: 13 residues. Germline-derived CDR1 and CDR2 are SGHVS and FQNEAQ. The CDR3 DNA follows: TGTGCCAGCAGCCCTGGACGGAACAATGAGCAGTTCTTC. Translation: CASSPGRNNEQFF. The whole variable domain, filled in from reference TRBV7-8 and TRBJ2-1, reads GAGVSQSPRYKVAKRGQDVALRCDPISGHVSLFWYQQALGQGPEFLTYFQNEAQLDKSGLPSDRFFAERPEGSVSTLKIQRTQQEDSAVYLCASSPGRNNEQFFGPGTRLTVL.

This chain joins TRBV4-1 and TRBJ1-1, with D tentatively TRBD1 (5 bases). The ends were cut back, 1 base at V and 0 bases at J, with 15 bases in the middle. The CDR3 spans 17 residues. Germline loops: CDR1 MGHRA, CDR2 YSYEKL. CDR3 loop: CASSQAIGTGMNTEAFF. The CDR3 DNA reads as TGCGCCAGCAGCCAAGCAATTGGGACGGGGATGAACACTGAAGCTTTCTTT.

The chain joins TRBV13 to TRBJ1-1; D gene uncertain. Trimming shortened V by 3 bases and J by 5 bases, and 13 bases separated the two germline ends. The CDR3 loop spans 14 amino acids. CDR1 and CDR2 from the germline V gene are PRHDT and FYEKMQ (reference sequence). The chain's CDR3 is CASSFRRPVTEAFF. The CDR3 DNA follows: TGTGCCAGCAGCTTCCGGAGGCCGGTTACTGAAGCTTTCTTT.

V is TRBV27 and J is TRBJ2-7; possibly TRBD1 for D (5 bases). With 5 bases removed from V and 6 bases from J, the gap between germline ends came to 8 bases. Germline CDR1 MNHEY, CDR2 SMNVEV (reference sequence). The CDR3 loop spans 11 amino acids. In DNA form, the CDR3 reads TGTGCCAGCAGTGCTACAGGCGAGCAGTACTTC. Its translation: CASSATGEQYF.

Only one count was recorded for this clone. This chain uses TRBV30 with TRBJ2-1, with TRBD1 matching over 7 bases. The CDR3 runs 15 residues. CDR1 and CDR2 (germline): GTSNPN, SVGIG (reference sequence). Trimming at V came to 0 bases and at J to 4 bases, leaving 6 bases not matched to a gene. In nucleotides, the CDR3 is TGTGCCTGGAGTGTTGGGGGACAGATATACAATGAGCAGTTCTTC. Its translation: CAWSVGGQIYNEQFF.

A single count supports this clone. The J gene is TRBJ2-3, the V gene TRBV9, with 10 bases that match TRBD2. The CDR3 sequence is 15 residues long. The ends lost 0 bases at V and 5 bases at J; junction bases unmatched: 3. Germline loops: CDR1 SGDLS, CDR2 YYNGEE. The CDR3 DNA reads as TGTGCCAGCAGCGTAGGAACTAGCGGGGTAGATACGCAGTATTTT. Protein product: CASSVGTSGVDTQYF.

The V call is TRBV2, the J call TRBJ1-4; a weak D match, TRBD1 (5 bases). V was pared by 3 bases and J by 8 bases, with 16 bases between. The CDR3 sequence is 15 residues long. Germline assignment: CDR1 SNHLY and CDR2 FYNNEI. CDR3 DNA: TGTGCCAGCAGTGAGACCCCGCAGGGTGGAGAAAAACTGTTTTTT. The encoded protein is CASSETPQGGEKLFF.

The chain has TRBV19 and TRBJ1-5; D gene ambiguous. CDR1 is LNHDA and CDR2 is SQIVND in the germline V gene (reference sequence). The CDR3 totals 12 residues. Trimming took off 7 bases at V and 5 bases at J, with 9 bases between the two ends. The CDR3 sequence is CASTLKDQPQHF. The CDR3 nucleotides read TGTGCCAGTACCCTCAAGGATCAGCCCCAGCATTTT.

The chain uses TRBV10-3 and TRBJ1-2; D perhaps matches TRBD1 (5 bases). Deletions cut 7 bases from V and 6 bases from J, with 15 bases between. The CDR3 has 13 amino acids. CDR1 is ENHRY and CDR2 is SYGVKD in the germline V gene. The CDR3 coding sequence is TGTGCCATCAACCCTGCAGGGAGCGATGGCTACACCTTC. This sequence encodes CAINPAGSDGYTF.

The CDR3 DNA reads as TGTGCCAGTAGTATAGATGGAAATCTTAGGGAAGCTTTCTTT. It encodes CASSIDGNLREAFF. The genes are TRBV19 and TRBJ1-1, with D uncertain. Per germline, CDR1 LNHDA and CDR2 SQIVND (reference sequence). V dropped 0 bases and J dropped 8 bases, with 13 bases sitting between them. The CDR3 is made up of 14 amino acids.

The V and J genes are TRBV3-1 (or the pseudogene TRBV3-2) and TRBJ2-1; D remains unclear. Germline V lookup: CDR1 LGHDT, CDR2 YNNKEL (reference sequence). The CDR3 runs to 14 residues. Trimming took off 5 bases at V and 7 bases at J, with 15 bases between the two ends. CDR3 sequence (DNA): TGTGCCAGCAGCGTCCCAGGAAAGGGAAATGAGCAGTTCTTC. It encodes CASSVPGKGNEQFF.

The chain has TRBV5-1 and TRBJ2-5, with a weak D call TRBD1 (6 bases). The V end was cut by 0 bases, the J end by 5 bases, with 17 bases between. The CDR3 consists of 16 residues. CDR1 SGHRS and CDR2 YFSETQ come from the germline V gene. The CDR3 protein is CASSLVGAPEIETQYF. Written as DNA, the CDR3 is TGCGCCAGCAGCTTGGTGGGGGCTCCCGAAATCGAGACCCAGTACTTC. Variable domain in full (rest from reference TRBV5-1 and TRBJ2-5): KAGVTQTPRYLIKTRGQQVTLSCSPISGHRSVSWYQQTPGQGLQFLFEYFSETQRNKGNFPGRFSGRQFSNSRSEMNVSTLELGDSALYLCASSLVGAPEIETQYFGPGTRLLVL.

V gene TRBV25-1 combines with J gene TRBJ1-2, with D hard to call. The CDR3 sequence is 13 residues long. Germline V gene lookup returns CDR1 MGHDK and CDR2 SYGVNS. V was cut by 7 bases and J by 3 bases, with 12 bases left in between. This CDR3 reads CASTRRADYGYTF. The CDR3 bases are TGTGCCAGCACGCGGCGGGCTGACTATGGCTACACCTTC.